This T cell receptor (beta chain) came from a study of CD8 T cells in Susac syndrome. An input of roughly 0.5 to 1 ug of RNA was subjected to reverse transcription using random hexamers. Multiplex immunoSEQ PCR targeted 54 Vbeta and 13 Jbeta TCR beta segments. TCRdb passed the immunoSEQ multiplex PCR reads through MiXCR, listing each CDR3 protein once. This table has more than 95,000 distinct CDR3 sequences, 93% appearing once. TCR beta sequences were obtained from blood CD8+ and CD4+ T cells. Treatment-naive patients with stable or active relapsing-remitting disease served as multiple sclerosis controls. Negative isolation was applied to CD8+ and CD4+ T cells, and FACS enrichment was applied to TEMRA cells. Germline-derived CDR1 and CDR2 are LGHNA and YNFKEQ. This CDR3 has 21 amino acids. The V gene end was trimmed by 7 bases and the J gene end by 2 bases; junction bases not matched to a gene: 23.

This clonotype originated in a human donor with multiple sclerosis. The rearrangement joins TRBV4-2 to TRBJ2-7, with 13 nucleotides matching TRBD2. The source material was CD8+ T cells from PBMCs. The CDR3 loop is CASIPPRTSGRLSWNPYEQYV. For the CDR3, the DNA is TGTGCCAGCATCCCTCCCCGGACTAGCGGGAGACTAAGTTGGAACCCCTACGAGCAGTACGTC.